This entry features one T cell receptor beta chain sequence. One end of the junction is discordant with germline, which a read error may explain. It was with 60 Vbeta and 13 Jbeta primers that the PCR ran. Repertoires were generated with immunoSEQ multiplex PCR, while TCRdb's copy carries only in-frame clones and drops some. This table holds about 160,000 clones, nearly 80% found once. This entry belongs to a study of cytomegalovirus exposure and HLA in healthy donors. CDR3 length equals 15 residues. Germline CDR1 is SEHNR and CDR2 is FQNEAQ (reference sequence). The origin of this receptor is a man between 18 and 35 years old in good health and CMV-seropositive. Sequencing was carried out using PBMCs. The J gene is TRBJ1-6, the V gene TRBV7-9, with 9 bases fitting TRBD1. The CDR3 is CSSSTGQGRNSPLHF. The CDR3 bases are TGTTCCAGCAGTACAGGACAGGGGAGGAATTCACCCCTCCACTTT.